Presented here are 9 T cell receptor beta chains from one specimen sequenced in a study of T-cell reconstitution after alpha-beta-depleted transplantation in children. This sample's TCRbeta library carried unique molecular identifier barcodes. TCRdb fed the PCR reads into MiXCR, producing one record per CDR3 protein. The repertoire holds about 540,000 distinct CDR3 sequences, with around 27% as singletons. Sequences were derived from PBMCs, sampled before TCRalphabeta/CD19-depleted stem cell transplant. These receptors were obtained from a boy younger than two with Wiskott-Aldrich syndrome, due to receive a stem cell transplant.

This chain connects TRBV12-3 or TRBV12-4 to TRBJ1-4, with 7 bases fitting TRBD1. This CDR3 has 16 residues. The junction had 8 bases not matched to a gene; V was cut back by 5 bases and J by 2 bases. Here the CDR3 DNA reads TGTGCCAGCAGTAAAAACACAGGGGTTACTAATGAAAAACTGTTTTTT. It encodes CASSKNTGVTNEKLFF.

This clonotype showed up just a few times. This chain links TRBV2 with TRBJ2-2; TRBD2 might be the D (6 bases). Germline V gives CDR1 SNHLY, CDR2 FYNNEI. The V end lost 6 bases, the J end lost 6 bases, and 17 bases lay between the germline ends. CDR3 size: 15 residues. Here the CDR3 reads CASSQGAGFSGELFF. The CDR3 DNA reads TGTGCCAGCAGCCAAGGGGCGGGATTCTCCGGGGAGCTGTTTTTT.

The chain recombines TRBV11-3 with TRBJ2-1; 7 bases fit TRBD2. Unmatched junction bases numbered 3, after V lost 0 bases and J lost 4 bases. CDR3 length: 15 amino acids. The germline CDR1 and CDR2 sequences are SGHNT and YENEEA. The CDR3: CASSLDLSGYNEQFF. CDR3 DNA: TGTGCCAGCAGCTTAGATCTTAGCGGGTACAATGAGCAGTTCTTC.

The gene calls are TRBV5-1 and TRBJ2-2; TRBD1 is a possible D gene (6 bases). V lost 4 bases, J lost 6 bases, and 25 bases lay in between. The CDR3 runs 18 residues. Germline V gene sequence: CDR1 SGHRS, CDR2 YFSETQ. The CDR3 is CASSTRPWQGTIPGELFF. The CDR3 DNA reads as TGCGCCAGCAGCACCCGACCTTGGCAGGGGACGATCCCCGGGGAGCTGTTTTTT. Full variable domain (outside the CDR3, taken from reference TRBV5-1 and TRBJ2-2): KAGVTQTPRYLIKTRGQQVTLSCSPISGHRSVSWYQQTPGQGLQFLFEYFSETQRNKGNFPGRFSGRQFSNSRSEMNVSTLELGDSALYLCASSTRPWQGTIPGELFFGEGSRLTVL.

The chain has TRBV15 and TRBJ2-7, with D unclear. V was trimmed by 3 bases and J by 1 base, leaving 7 bases between them. The CDR3 spans 13 residues. Looked up from germline, CDR1 is LNHNV and CDR2 is YYDKDF (reference sequence). The CDR3 is CATSSTLSYEQYF. The CDR3 DNA sequence: TGTGCCACCAGCAGCACACTGTCCTACGAGCAGTACTTC.

This clonotype was seen more than once but under ten times. This chain links TRBV6-2 or TRBV6-3 with TRBJ2-3; D gene uncertain. Germline V gene sequence: CDR1 MNHEY, CDR2 SVGEGT. V lost 3 bases to trimming and J lost 6 bases, with 13 bases between them. This CDR3 has 14 residues. CDR3 DNA sequence: TGTGCCAGCAGTTATAGGGCCTTAACCGATACGCAGTATTTT. This encodes CASSYRALTDTQYF.

This clonotype occurred a few times. The CDR3: CASSLGSTNTEAFF. The CDR3 nucleotides read TGTGCCAGCAGCTTAGGTTCCACGAACACTGAAGCTTTCTTT. The V call is TRBV7-6, the J call TRBJ1-1; D not certain. The CDR3 has 14 amino acids. Per the germline V gene, CDR1 is SGHVS and CDR2 is FNYEAQ. V lost 1 base to trimming and J lost 1 base, with 7 bases between them.

This clonotype was detected a few times. This chain links TRBV6-2 or TRBV6-3 with TRBJ2-2; 7 bases agree with TRBD2. The J segment lost 0 bases and the V segment lost 2 bases, leaving 18 bases of the junction unmatched. Germline V gene lookup returns CDR1 MNHEY and CDR2 SVGEGT. CDR3 length: 21 residues. The CDR3 coding sequence is TGTGCCAGCAGTTACCCATCGTCACGGATAGCGGGCAACTCGAACACCGGGGAGCTGTTTTTT. Protein sequence: CASSYPSSRIAGNSNTGELFF.

The sample holds a few counts of this clonotype. The V gene is TRBV27, the J gene TRBJ2-1; TRBD1 is a possible D gene (5 bases). Trimming cost V 5 bases and J 0 bases, with 8 bases left between them. This CDR3 has 14 residues. Germline V gives CDR1 MNHEY, CDR2 SMNVEV (reference sequence). The CDR3 here is CASSTQGSYNEQFF. The CDR3 nucleotides read TGTGCCAGCAGTACTCAGGGCTCCTACAATGAGCAGTTCTTC.